This TCR beta chain was sequenced during a study of regulatory T cells in long-lasting Graves disease. Germline CDR1 reads SNHLY; CDR2 reads FYNNEI. The CDR3 loop spans 14 amino acids. Assembly of TCR beta libraries relied on iRepertoire HTBI primers together with Arm-PCR of CDR3 regions. TCRdb reprocessed the multiplex PCR reads via MiXCR and lists one record per CDR3 protein. The sample carries over 500,000 distinct CDR3 sequences, 16% recorded once. The sample holds a few counts of this clonotype. Possible read error: a much larger clone is one base away. Indicated time point: newly diagnosed GD, antithyroid drugs for less than 3 months. RNA extracted from PBMCs served as the sequencing template. Diagnosing Graves' disease relied on the American Thyroid Association guidelines. The sample also formed part of further work on T cells in Graves' hyperthyroidism and ophthalmopathy. Per that study: HTBI primers were the set used in a first-round RT-PCR of the TCR CDR3. Ophthalmopathy and stable hyperthyroidism were separated by a 13 V-J model.

The sequencing here drew on peripheral blood mononuclear cells (PBMCs), taken at new diagnosis, from a patient treated with antithyroid drugs. The source of this sequence is a woman in her twenties or thirties with Graves disease. The rearrangement uses TRBV2 and TRBJ1-1, with D uncertain. CDR3 loop: CASSGEGLNTEALF. CDR3 in DNA: TGTGCCAGCTCCGGAGAAGGGCTGAACACTGAAGCTCTCTTT.